There are a few counts of the clone carrying this T cell receptor beta chain. Its antigen is as yet unknown. These data are taken from a study of response to subunit inactivated influenza vaccine. Study conclusions and caveats: Few additional T cells are recruited per seasonal influenza vaccination, authors suggested.

MiXCR, run by TCRdb on the RT-PCR reads, gives a single entry per CDR3 protein. The sample yields 650,000 or so distinct CDR3 sequences, 12% to 15% seen once. CDR1 is SGHVS and CDR2 is FQNEAQ in the germline V gene. The V and J ends lost 1 base and 2 bases respectively, with 15 bases between them. The CDR3 covers 17 residues. The sample was PBMCs from blood, taken roughly 15 days before vaccination. The sequence was collected from a man aged 50 or older who received an inactivated influenza vaccine. This sequence joins TRBV7-8 and TRBJ2-1; D may be TRBD2 (7 bases). The CDR3 loop reads CASSLEGGGGTYNEQFF. Here the CDR3 DNA reads TGTGCCAGCAGCTTAGAAGGGGGAGGGGGGACCTACAATGAGCAGTTCTTC.